What follows describes a single T cell receptor (beta chain). Its antigen is unknown. The V end lost 5 bases, the J end lost 0 bases, and 22 bases lay between the germline ends. CDR1 is SGHTA and CDR2 is FQGTGA in the germline V gene. The CDR3 extends over 18 amino acids. The data were taken from a study of cytotoxic CD8 clonotypes in ibrutinib-treated CLL. Study as a whole: Specimens for response were gathered following a median around a year of therapy, spanning 6 to 36. Study findings and constraints: Samples from sustained-remission and progressing patients were taken at different times.

TCRdb's copy holds only in-frame clones and misses some; the assay was immunoSEQ multiplex PCR. The sample gives tens of thousands of clones, about 82% of which show up once; over 5% is in the top ten. V and J are TRBV7-3 and TRBJ1-1; D may be TRBD1 (6 bases). This sequence originates from a human donor with chronic lymphocytic leukemia. The sequencing here drew on PBMCs, taken before ibrutinib treatment. Here the CDR3 reads CASSPRPRLTGVNTEAFF. The CDR3 DNA follows: TGTGCCAGCAGCCCACGGCCCCGTTTGACAGGCGTGAACACTGAAGCTTTCTTT.